This T cell receptor (beta chain) appears in the sequencing data of a study of blood T cell repertoires in COVID-19. The assay was immunoSEQ multiplex PCR, and TCRdb's table has in-frame clones only and misses some. This table holds under 45,000 clones, around 87% found once. The sequence was obtained from a man at least 80 years old with active COVID-19. The sequenced sample consisted of peripheral blood.

Here the CDR3 DNA reads TGCGCCAGCAGCTTGAAGGTTAGCGGGAGGGGTATCTCTGGGGCCAACGTCCTGACTTTC. Protein sequence: CASSLKVSGRGISGANVLTF. The chain links TRBV5-1 to TRBJ2-6; 11 nucleotides agree with TRBD2. The CDR3 has 20 amino acids. Germline V gene lookup returns CDR1 SGHRS and CDR2 YFSETQ. J gave up 0 bases and V 1 base, and 9 bases lay outside the gene matches. Full variable domain (remainder filled in from reference TRBV5-1 and TRBJ2-6): KAGVTQTPRYLIKTRGQQVTLSCSPISGHRSVSWYQQTPGQGLQFLFEYFSETQRNKGNFPGRFSGRQFSNSRSEMNVSTLELGDSALYLCASSLKVSGRGISGANVLTFGAGSRLTVL.